This T cell receptor (beta chain) stems from a study of T cell changes during pregnancy in multiple sclerosis. Data came from immunoSEQ multiplex PCR; TCRdb stores just in-frame clones and leaves some out. The table shows tens of thousands of clones, with 85% to 95% occurring only once. The germline V gene encodes CDR1 MNHEY and CDR2 SVGAGI. The CDR3 consists of 14 residues. The V end was cut by 6 bases, the J end by 6 bases, with 17 bases between. The sample here was peripheral blood, taken in the third trimester of pregnancy. The clonotype comes from a female donor in good health, enrolled as a control in a pregnancy study. The J gene is TRBJ1-2, the V gene TRBV6-5; possible D gene TRBD1, 5 bases. DNA for the CDR3: TGTGCCAGCAGACAAATGTCAGGGTCAGATGGCTACACCTTC. It specifies CASRQMSGSDGYTF.